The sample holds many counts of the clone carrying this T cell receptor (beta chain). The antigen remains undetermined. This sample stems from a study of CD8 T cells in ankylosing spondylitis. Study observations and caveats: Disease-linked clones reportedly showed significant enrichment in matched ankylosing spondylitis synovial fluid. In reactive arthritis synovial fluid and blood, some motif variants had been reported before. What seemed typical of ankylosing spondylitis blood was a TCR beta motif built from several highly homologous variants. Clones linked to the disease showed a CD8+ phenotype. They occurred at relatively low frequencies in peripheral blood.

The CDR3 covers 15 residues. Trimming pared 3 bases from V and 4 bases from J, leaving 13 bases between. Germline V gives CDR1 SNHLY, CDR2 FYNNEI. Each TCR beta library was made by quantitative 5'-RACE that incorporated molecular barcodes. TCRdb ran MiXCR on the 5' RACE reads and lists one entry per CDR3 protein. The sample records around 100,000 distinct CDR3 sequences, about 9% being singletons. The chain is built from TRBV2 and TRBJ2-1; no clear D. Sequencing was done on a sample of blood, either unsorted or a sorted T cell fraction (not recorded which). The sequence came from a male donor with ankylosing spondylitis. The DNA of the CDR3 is TGTGCCAGCAGTGAGGGGATAAACGGTTACAATGAGCAGTTCTTC. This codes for CASSEGINGYNEQFF.